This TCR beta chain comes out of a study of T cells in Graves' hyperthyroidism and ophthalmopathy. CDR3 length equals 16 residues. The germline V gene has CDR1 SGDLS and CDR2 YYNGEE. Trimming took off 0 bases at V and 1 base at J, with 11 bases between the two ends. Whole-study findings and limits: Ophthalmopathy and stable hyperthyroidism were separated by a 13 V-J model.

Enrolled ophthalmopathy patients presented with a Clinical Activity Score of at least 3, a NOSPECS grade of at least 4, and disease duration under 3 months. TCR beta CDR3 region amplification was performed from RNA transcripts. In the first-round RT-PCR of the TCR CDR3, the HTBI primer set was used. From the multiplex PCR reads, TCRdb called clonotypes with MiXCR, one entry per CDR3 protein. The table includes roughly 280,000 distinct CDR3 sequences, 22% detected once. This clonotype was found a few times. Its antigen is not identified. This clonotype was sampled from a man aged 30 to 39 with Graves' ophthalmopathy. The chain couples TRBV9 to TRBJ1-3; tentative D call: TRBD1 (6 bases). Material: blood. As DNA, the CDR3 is TGTGCCAGCAGCGTAGACGGACAGATATCTGGAAACACCATATATTTT. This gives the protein CASSVDGQISGNTIYF.